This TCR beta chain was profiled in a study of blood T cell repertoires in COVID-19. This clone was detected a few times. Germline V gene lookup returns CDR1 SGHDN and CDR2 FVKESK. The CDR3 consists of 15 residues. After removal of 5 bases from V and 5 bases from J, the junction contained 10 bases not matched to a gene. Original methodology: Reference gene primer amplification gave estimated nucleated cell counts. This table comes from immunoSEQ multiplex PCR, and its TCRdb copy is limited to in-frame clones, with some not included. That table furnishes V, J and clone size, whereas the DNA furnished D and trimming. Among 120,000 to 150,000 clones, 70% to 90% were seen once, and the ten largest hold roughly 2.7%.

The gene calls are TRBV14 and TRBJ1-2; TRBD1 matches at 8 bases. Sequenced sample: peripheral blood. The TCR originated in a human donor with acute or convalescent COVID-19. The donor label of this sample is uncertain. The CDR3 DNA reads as TGTGCCAGCAGCTACTATAACAGGGGGTTTTATGGCTACACCTTC. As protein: CASSYYNRGFYGYTF.